This is a list of T cell receptor beta chains from one sample in a study of response to subunit inactivated influenza vaccine. TCRdb called the RT-PCR reads again in MiXCR, with one record for every CDR3 protein. This sample has a few hundred thousand distinct CDR3 sequences, with over 20% found just once. Here the sequenced sample was PBMCs from blood, taken less than 22 months after vaccination. These receptors came from a man between 50 and 75 years old who received an inactivated influenza vaccine. Each CDR3 is given with its conserved first and last residue. Fields, in order: D gene, J gene, V gene, clone size, CDR3 protein, CDR3 DNA. A D gene is named only where the DNA matches it firmly. The size of a clone is reported for some rows only, either as once, few or many, or as a class for expanded clones.

D: .
J: TRBJ2-7
V: TRBV11-2
size: few
CDR3: CASSLGAEYEQYF
DNA: TGTGCCAGCAGCTTAGGTGCGGAGTACGAGCAGTACTTC

D: TRBD2
J: TRBJ2-3
V: TRBV29-1
size: .
CDR3: CSVSGTSVADTQYF
DNA: TGCAGCGTATCCGGGACTAGTGTCGCAGATACGCAGTATTTT

D: .
J: TRBJ1-2
V: TRBV12-3/TRBV12-4
size: few
CDR3: CASSFSQGLYGYTF
DNA: TGTGCCAGCAGTTTCTCGCAGGGCCTCTATGGCTACACCTTC

D: .
J: TRBJ1-5
V: TRBV12-3/TRBV12-4
size: .
CDR3: CASCPGGNQPQHF
DNA: TGTGCCAGCTGCCCGGGCGGCAATCAGCCCCAGCATTTT

D: .
J: TRBJ1-1
V: TRBV18
size: few
CDR3: CASSPKGGGTEAFF
DNA: TGTGCCAGCTCACCAAAGGGTGGGGGCACTGAAGCTTTCTTT

D: .
J: TRBJ1-1
V: TRBV12-3/TRBV12-4
size: .
CDR3: CASSKGTANTEAFF
DNA: TGTGCCAGCAGTAAAGGGACGGCGAACACTGAAGCTTTCTTT

D: .
J: TRBJ1-1
V: TRBV5-5
size: many
CDR3: CASRPFQGRTEAFF
DNA: TGTGCCAGCAGGCCCTTTCAGGGGAGGACTGAAGCTTTCTTT

D: .
J: TRBJ1-1
V: TRBV7-3
size: few
CDR3: CASSRHGGTEAFF
DNA: TGTGCCAGCAGCCGTCACGGGGGGACTGAAGCTTTCTTT

D: .
J: TRBJ1-6
V: TRBV6-5
size: .
CDR3: CASSYSRPPDSPLHF
DNA: TGTGCCAGCAGTTACTCCCGACCCCCGGATTCACCCCTCCACTTT

D: TRBD1
J: TRBJ1-2
V: TRBV7-9
size: many
CDR3: CASSSPGQGDGYTF
DNA: TGTGCCAGCAGCTCGCCGGGACAGGGAGATGGCTACACCTTC

D: .
J: TRBJ2-1
V: TRBV27
size: .
CDR3: CASWGTPKYEQFF
DNA: TGTGCCAGCTGGGGGACACCCAAATATGAGCAGTTCTTC

D: .
J: TRBJ1-6
V: TRBV3-1
size: many
CDR3: CASSTSSVINSPLHF
DNA: TGTGCCAGCAGCACCTCTTCAGTGATCAATTCACCCCTCCACTTT

D: TRBD1
J: TRBJ1-2
V: TRBV28
size: .
CDR3: CATTGESDRMIYGYTF
DNA: TGTGCCACCACAGGGGAGTCGGACAGGATGATCTATGGCTACACCTTC

D: .
J: TRBJ1-3
V: TRBV28
size: many
CDR3: CASSRTAGNTIYF
DNA: TGTGCCAGCAGCCGGACAGCTGGAAACACCATATATTTT

D: .
J: TRBJ1-3
V: TRBV7-9
size: .
CDR3: CASSLWGGEGNTIYF
DNA: TGTGCCAGCAGCTTATGGGGTGGCGAAGGAAACACCATATATTTT

D: .
J: TRBJ2-1
V: TRBV7-2
size: .
CDR3: CASSLVVLSSYNEQFF
DNA: TGTGCCAGCAGCTTAGTAGTACTTAGCTCCTACAATGAGCAGTTCTTC

D: .
J: TRBJ1-2
V: TRBV7-2
size: .
CDR3: CASSFWGEGGLSYGYTF
DNA: TGTGCCAGCAGCTTTTGGGGAGAGGGCGGCCTCTCCTATGGCTACACCTTC

D: .
J: TRBJ1-2
V: TRBV7-8
size: few
CDR3: CASSLRGGHGYTF
DNA: TGTGCCAGCAGCTTAAGGGGAGGGCATGGCTACACCTTC

D: .
J: TRBJ1-6
V: TRBV4-2
size: .
CDR3: CASSQETSGSPLHF
DNA: TGTGCCAGCAGCCAAGAAACTAGTGGGTCACCCCTCCACTTT

D: TRBD2
J: TRBJ2-3
V: TRBV7-8
size: few
CDR3: CASSRLTSGTDTQYF
DNA: TGTGCCAGCAGCCGATTGACTAGCGGGACGGATACGCAGTATTTT

D: .
J: TRBJ2-5
V: TRBV5-6
size: .
CDR3: CASSAGQLQETQYF
DNA: TGTGCCAGCAGCGCGGGACAGCTACAAGAGACCCAGTACTTC

D: .
J: TRBJ1-1
V: TRBV7-9
size: .
CDR3: CASSLALQGTEAFF
DNA: TGTGCCAGCAGCTTAGCGCTTCAGGGCACTGAAGCTTTCTTT

D: TRBD1
J: TRBJ1-5
V: TRBV18
size: few
CDR3: CASARGDQPQHF
DNA: TGTGCCAGCGCCAGGGGGGATCAGCCCCAGCATTTT

D: .
J: TRBJ2-7
V: TRBV7-2
size: .
CDR3: CASSRHGTGFREQYF
DNA: TGTGCCAGCAGCCGCCACGGGACGGGGTTTAGGGAGCAGTACTTC

D: .
J: TRBJ1-2
V: TRBV30
size: few
CDR3: CAWSVGPTKGYTF
DNA: TGTGCCTGGAGTGTGGGACCGACCAAGGGCTACACCTTC

D: TRBD1
J: TRBJ2-7
V: TRBV9
size: few
CDR3: CASSAGQTDSYEQYF
DNA: TGTGCCAGCAGCGCGGGACAGACGGACTCCTACGAGCAGTACTTC

D: .
J: TRBJ1-5
V: TRBV14
size: .
CDR3: CASSQEEGTESNQPQHF
DNA: TGTGCCAGCAGCCAAGAAGAAGGGACGGAGAGCAATCAGCCCCAGCATTTT

D: .
J: TRBJ1-1
V: TRBV5-1
size: many
CDR3: CASSLAETGPSTEAFF
DNA: TGCGCCAGCAGCTTGGCGGAGACAGGACCAAGCACTGAAGCTTTCTTT

D: TRBD2
J: TRBJ2-2
V: TRBV7-7
size: .
CDR3: CASSFTTGTKSGELFF
DNA: TGTGCCAGCAGCTTCACTACCGGGACTAAATCCGGGGAGCTGTTTTTT

D: .
J: TRBJ1-2
V: TRBV10-3
size: few
CDR3: CAISESRRGAIYGYTF
DNA: TGTGCCATCAGTGAGTCCCGCAGGGGCGCAATCTATGGCTACACCTTC

D: .
J: TRBJ2-2
V: TRBV30
size: .
CDR3: CAWGGWGGINTGELFF
DNA: TGTGCCTGGGGGGGTTGGGGCGGTATAAACACCGGGGAGCTGTTTTTT

D: .
J: TRBJ1-5
V: TRBV6-1
size: few
CDR3: CASRTKAGNQPQHF
DNA: TGTGCCAGCCGTACAAAGGCGGGCAATCAGCCCCAGCATTTT

D: TRBD2
J: TRBJ2-1
V: TRBV20-1
size: few
CDR3: CSARGASGTHEQFF
DNA: TGCAGTGCTAGAGGGGCTAGCGGGACCCATGAGCAGTTCTTC

D: .
J: TRBJ2-1
V: TRBV28
size: .
CDR3: CASRIERGHYNEQFF
DNA: TGTGCCAGCAGAATTGAGAGGGGCCACTACAATGAGCAGTTCTTC

D: .
J: TRBJ2-5
V: TRBV2
size: few
CDR3: CASSRGSQETQYF
DNA: TGTGCCAGCAGCCGAGGGTCCCAAGAGACCCAGTACTTC

D: TRBD1
J: TRBJ1-1
V: TRBV3-1
size: many
CDR3: CASSLTTGGSEAFF
DNA: TGTGCCAGCAGCCTTACAACAGGGGGTAGTGAAGCTTTCTTT

D: .
J: TRBJ2-1
V: TRBV6-5
size: few
CDR3: CASSYDSGVYNEQFF
DNA: TGTGCCAGCAGTTACGACTCAGGGGTGTACAATGAGCAGTTCTTC

D: .
J: TRBJ2-1
V: TRBV12-3/TRBV12-4
size: .
CDR3: CASTFTTPENEQFF
DNA: TGTGCCAGCACCTTTACTACTCCTGAGAATGAGCAGTTCTTC

D: .
J: TRBJ1-6
V: TRBV7-9
size: many
CDR3: CASSLSPGVTSPLHF
DNA: TGTGCCAGCAGCTTATCCCCAGGGGTAACTTCACCCCTCCACTTT

D: .
J: TRBJ2-3
V: TRBV7-2
size: few
CDR3: CASSFLGSSDTQYF
DNA: TGTGCCAGCAGCTTCCTAGGGTCGTCGGATACGCAGTATTTT

D: .
J: TRBJ1-2
V: TRBV25-1
size: many
CDR3: CASSEYLNYGYTF
DNA: TGTGCCAGCAGTGAATATCTGAACTATGGCTACACCTTC

D: .
J: TRBJ2-1
V: TRBV27
size: .
CDR3: CASSFLGAVLEQFF
DNA: TGTGCCAGCAGTTTCCTGGGGGCCGTGTTGGAGCAGTTCTTC

D: .
J: TRBJ2-3
V: TRBV12-3/TRBV12-4
size: .
CDR3: CASSLGGSAYTQYF
DNA: TGTGCCAGCAGTTTAGGAGGGTCAGCGTATACGCAGTATTTT

D: .
J: TRBJ1-4
V: TRBV20-1
size: .
CDR3: CSARVTVVNEKLFF
DNA: TGCAGTGCTAGAGTAACCGTCGTTAATGAAAAACTGTTTTTT

D: .
J: TRBJ2-1
V: TRBV6-1
size: .
CDR3: CASKLPGSSYNEQFF
DNA: TGTGCCAGTAAATTACCGGGAAGCTCCTACAATGAGCAGTTCTTC

D: .
J: TRBJ2-7
V: TRBV27
size: .
CDR3: CASRARTGSYEQYF
DNA: TGTGCCAGCAGAGCGCGAACTGGGTCCTACGAGCAGTACTTC

D: .
J: TRBJ2-3
V: TRBV27
size: .
CDR3: CASSTTPYTQYF
DNA: TGTGCCAGCAGTACCACCCCGTATACGCAGTATTTT

D: .
J: TRBJ2-5
V: TRBV15
size: .
CDR3: CATSREALQETQYF
DNA: TGTGCCACCAGCAGAGAGGCACTACAAGAGACCCAGTACTTC

D: .
J: TRBJ2-7
V: TRBV21-1
size: .
CDR3: CASSLRTDSYEQYF
DNA: TGTGCCAGCAGCCTCCGGACAGACTCCTACGAGCAGTACTTC

D: .
J: TRBJ1-5
V: TRBV6-1
size: .
CDR3: CASPGCRHKCQPQHF
DNA: TGTGCCAGCCCCGGTTGTCGACATAAGTGTCAGCCCCAGCATTTT

D: .
J: TRBJ1-1
V: TRBV2
size: few
CDR3: CASSAHPLNTEAFF
DNA: TGTGCCAGCAGCGCCCACCCATTGAACACTGAAGCTTTCTTT

D: .
J: TRBJ1-2
V: TRBV29-1
size: many
CDR3: CSVSSFYGYTF
DNA: TGCAGCGTTAGCAGCTTCTATGGCTACACCTTC

D: .
J: TRBJ1-6
V: TRBV4-1
size: many
CDR3: CASSQESQANSPLHF
DNA: TGCGCCAGCAGCCAAGAGTCACAGGCGAATTCACCCCTCCACTTT

D: .
J: TRBJ1-2
V: TRBV19
size: few
CDR3: CASSIVGRDYGYTF
DNA: TGTGCCAGTAGTATAGTCGGCCGGGACTATGGCTACACCTTC

D: TRBD1
J: TRBJ2-2
V: TRBV29-1
size: once
CDR3: CSAGQASAGELFF
DNA: TGCAGCGCTGGACAGGCCTCGGCCGGGGAGCTGTTTTTT

D: .
J: TRBJ1-2
V: TRBV3-1
size: many
CDR3: CASSQGDVYGYTF
DNA: TGTGCCAGCAGCCAAGGAGATGTGTATGGCTACACCTTC

D: TRBD1
J: TRBJ1-1
V: TRBV7-8
size: .
CDR3: CASIPDRVFVNTEAFF
DNA: TGTGCCAGCATCCCCGACAGGGTTTTTGTGAACACTGAAGCTTTCTTT

D: .
J: TRBJ1-2
V: TRBV12-3/TRBV12-4
size: .
CDR3: CASSIDTGNYGYTF
DNA: TGTGCCAGCAGTATCGACACGGGTAACTATGGCTACACCTTC

D: TRBD2
J: TRBJ2-3
V: TRBV29-1
size: few
CDR3: CSVEDRLAELLQYF
DNA: TGCAGCGTTGAAGATAGGCTAGCGGAGCTCCTGCAGTATTTT